This T cell receptor beta chain stems from a study of PD-1 blockade in classical Hodgkin lymphoma. Study observations and caveats: Significant TCR diversity gains by C4D1 occurred in CD4+ but not CD8+ cells. Lower baseline TCR diversity marked trial partial responders and progressors. The authors excluded patients who started nivolumab under 1 year after ASCT.

As to time point: cycle 4 day 1 (C4D1), after less than 7 weeks of nivolumab. Relapses following autologous stem cell transplantation were seen in all patients, with brentuximab vedotin exposure varying. Purified CD4+ T cells were obtained from thawed PBMCs through magnetic negative selection. Reported best responses ranged across complete response, partial response or progressive disease. Comment on this clone: Its antigen is undetermined.

TCRdb keeps only in-frame clones here, not all; method: immunoSEQ multiplex PCR. This table holds over 15,000 clones, around 80% found once. Sample: CD4+ T cells from blood, taken before the fourth cycle of nivolumab. The receptor's source is a human donor with classical Hodgkin lymphoma.

The chain's CDR3 is CAWRPGTSRETQYF. In DNA, the CDR3 is TGTGCCTGGAGGCCCGGGACTAGCAGGGAGACCCAGTACTTC. The genes are TRBV30 and TRBJ2-5; 9 bases are a match to TRBD2. The J segment lost 5 bases and the V segment lost 3 bases, leaving 7 bases of the junction unmatched. The CDR3 is 14 amino acids. The germline V gene has CDR1 GTSNPN and CDR2 SVGIG (reference sequence). The full variable domain, in which reference TRBV30 and TRBJ2-5 provide the parts outside the CDR3, is SQTIHQWPATLVQPVGSPLSLECTVEGTSNPNLYWYRQAAGRGLQLLFYSVGIGQISSEVPQNLSASRPQDRQFILSSKKLLLSDSGFYLCAWRPGTSRETQYFGPGTRLLVL.